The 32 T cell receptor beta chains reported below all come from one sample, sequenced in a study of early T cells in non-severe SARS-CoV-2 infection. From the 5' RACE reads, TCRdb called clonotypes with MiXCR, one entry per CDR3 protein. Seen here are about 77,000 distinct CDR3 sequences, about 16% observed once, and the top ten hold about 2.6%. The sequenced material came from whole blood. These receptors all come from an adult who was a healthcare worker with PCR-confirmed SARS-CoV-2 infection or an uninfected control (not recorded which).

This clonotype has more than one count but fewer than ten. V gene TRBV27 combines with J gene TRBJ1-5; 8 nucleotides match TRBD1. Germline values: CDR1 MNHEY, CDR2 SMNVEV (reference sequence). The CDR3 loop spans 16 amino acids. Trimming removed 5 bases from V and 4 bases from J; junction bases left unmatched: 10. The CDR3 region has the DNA TGTGCCAGCAGTCCCAATCCCTGGACAGGGAATCAGCCCCAGCATTTT. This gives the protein CASSPNPWTGNQPQHF.

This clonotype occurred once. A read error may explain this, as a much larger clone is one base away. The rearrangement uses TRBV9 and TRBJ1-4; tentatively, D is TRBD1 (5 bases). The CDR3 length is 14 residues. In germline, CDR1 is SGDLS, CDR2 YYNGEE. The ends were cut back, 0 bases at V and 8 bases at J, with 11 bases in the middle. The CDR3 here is CASSVALRAEKLFF. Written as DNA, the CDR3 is TGTGCCAGCAGCGTAGCTCTCAGGGCGGAAAAACTGTTTTTT. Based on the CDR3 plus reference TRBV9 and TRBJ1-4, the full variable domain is DSGVTQTPKHLITATGQRVTLRCSPRSGDLSVYWYQQSLDQGLQFLIQYYNGEERAKGNILERFSAQQFPDLHSELNLSSLELGDSALYFCASSVALRAEKLFFGSGTQLSVL.

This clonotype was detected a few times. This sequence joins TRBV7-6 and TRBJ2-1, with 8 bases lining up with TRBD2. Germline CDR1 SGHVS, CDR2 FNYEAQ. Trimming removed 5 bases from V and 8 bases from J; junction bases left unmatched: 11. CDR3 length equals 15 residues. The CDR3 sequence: CASSRSGGPKDEQFF. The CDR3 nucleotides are TGTGCCAGCAGCCGTTCGGGAGGGCCAAAGGATGAGCAGTTCTTC.

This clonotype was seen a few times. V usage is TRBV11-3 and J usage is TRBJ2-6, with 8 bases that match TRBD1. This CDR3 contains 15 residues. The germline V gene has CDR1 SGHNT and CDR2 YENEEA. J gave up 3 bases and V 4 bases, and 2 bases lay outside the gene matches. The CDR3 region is CASSYRGFGANVLTF. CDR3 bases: TGTGCCAGCAGCTACAGGGGGTTTGGGGCCAACGTCCTGACTTTC.

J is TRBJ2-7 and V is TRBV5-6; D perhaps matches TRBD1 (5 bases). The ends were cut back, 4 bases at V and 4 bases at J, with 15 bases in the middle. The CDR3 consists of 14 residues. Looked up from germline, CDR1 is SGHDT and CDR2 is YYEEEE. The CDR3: CASSPTAHRYEQYF. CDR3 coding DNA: TGTGCCAGCAGCCCGACAGCCCATAGATACGAGCAGTACTTC.

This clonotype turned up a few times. For the CDR3, the DNA is TGCAGCGCCCGGACAGGGGATGGCTACACCTTC. Encoded protein: CSARTGDGYTF. The gene calls are TRBV29-1 and TRBJ1-2; the match to TRBD1 covers 9 bases. V was pared by 7 bases and J by 6 bases, with 3 bases of the junction left unmatched. The CDR3 contains 11 residues. Germline V gene data show CDR1 as SQVTM and CDR2 as ANQGSEA.

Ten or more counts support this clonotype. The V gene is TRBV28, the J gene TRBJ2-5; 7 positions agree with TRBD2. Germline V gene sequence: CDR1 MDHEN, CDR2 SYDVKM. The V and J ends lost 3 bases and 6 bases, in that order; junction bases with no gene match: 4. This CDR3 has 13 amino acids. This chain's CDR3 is CASSFSSGKTQYF. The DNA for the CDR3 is TGTGCCAGCAGTTTTTCTAGCGGAAAGACCCAGTACTTC.

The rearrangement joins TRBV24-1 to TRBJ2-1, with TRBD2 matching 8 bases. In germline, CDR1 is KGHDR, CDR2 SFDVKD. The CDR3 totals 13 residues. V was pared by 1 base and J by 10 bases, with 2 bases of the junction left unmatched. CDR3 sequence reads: CATSDLTSGEQFF. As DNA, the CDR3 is TGTGCCACCAGTGATTTAACTAGCGGAGAGCAGTTCTTC.

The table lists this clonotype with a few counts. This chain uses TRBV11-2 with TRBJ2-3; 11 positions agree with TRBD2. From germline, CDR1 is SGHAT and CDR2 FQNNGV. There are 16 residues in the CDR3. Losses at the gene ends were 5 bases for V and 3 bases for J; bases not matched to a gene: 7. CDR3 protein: CASSPPASGGTDTQYF. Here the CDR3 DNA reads TGTGCCAGCAGCCCACCGGCTAGCGGGGGGACAGATACGCAGTATTTT.

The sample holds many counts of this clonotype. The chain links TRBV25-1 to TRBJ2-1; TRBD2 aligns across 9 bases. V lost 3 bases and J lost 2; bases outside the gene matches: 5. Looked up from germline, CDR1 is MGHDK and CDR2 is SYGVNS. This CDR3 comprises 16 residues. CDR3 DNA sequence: TGTGCCAGCAGTGACTTAGGGACTAGCCCCTACAATGAGCAGTTCTTC. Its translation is CASSDLGTSPYNEQFF.

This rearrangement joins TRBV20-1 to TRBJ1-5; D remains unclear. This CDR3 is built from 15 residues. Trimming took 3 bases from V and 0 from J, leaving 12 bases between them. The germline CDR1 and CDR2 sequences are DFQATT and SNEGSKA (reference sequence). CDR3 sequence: CSARSTSYSNQPQHF. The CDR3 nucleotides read TGCAGTGCTAGGAGTACCAGTTATAGCAATCAGCCCCAGCATTTT.

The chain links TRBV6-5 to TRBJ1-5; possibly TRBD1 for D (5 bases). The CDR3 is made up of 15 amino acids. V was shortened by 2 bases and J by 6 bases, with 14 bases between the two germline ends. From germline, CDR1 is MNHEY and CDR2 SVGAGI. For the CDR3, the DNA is TGTGCCAGCAGTTACAGGGGCGAGGGCGGTCAGCCCCAGCATTTT. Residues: CASSYRGEGGQPQHF.

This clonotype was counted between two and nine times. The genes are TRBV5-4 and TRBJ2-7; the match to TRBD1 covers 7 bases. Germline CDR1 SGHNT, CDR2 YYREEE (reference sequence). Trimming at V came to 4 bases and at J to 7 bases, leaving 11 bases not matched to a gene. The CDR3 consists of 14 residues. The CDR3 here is CASSPGQTTGEQYF. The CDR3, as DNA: TGTGCCAGCAGCCCGGGACAGACTACGGGGGAGCAGTACTTC.

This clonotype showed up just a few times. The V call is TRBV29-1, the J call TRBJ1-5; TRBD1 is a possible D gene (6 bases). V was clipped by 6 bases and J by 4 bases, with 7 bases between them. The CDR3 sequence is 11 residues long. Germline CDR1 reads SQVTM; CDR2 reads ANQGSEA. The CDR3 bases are TGCAGCGTCGGACAGAATCAGCCCCAGCATTTT. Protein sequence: CSVGQNQPQHF.

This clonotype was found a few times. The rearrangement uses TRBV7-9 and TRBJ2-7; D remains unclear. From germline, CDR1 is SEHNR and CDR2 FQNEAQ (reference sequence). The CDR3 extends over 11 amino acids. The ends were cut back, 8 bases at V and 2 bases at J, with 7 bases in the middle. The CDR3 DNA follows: TGTGCCAGCTCCCCTGCCTACGAGCAGTACTTC. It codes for CASSPAYEQYF.

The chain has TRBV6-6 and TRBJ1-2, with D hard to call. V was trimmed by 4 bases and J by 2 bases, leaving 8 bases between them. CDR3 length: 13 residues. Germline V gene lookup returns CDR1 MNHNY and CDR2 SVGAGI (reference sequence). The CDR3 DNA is TGTGCCAGCAGTTCCAACGGGAACTATGGCTACACCTTC. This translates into CASSSNGNYGYTF.

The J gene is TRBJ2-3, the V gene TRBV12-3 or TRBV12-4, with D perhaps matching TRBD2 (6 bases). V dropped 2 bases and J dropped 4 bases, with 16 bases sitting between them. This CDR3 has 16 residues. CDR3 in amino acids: CASSLPASADADTQYF. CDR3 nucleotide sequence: TGTGCCAGCAGTTTACCGGCTAGCGCGGACGCAGATACGCAGTATTTT.

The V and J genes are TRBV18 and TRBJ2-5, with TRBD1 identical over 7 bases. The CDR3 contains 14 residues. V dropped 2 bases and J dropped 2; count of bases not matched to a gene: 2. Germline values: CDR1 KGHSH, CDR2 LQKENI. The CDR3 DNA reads TGTGCCAGCTCACCATCGGGACAGCAAGAGACCCAGTACTTC. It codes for CASSPSGQQETQYF. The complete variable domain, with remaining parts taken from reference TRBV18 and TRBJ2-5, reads NAGVMQNPRHLVRRRGQEARLRCSPMKGHSHVYWYRQLPEEGLKFMVYLQKENIIDESGMPKERFSAEFPKEGPSILRIQQVVRGDSAAYFCASSPSGQQETQYFGPGTRLLVL.

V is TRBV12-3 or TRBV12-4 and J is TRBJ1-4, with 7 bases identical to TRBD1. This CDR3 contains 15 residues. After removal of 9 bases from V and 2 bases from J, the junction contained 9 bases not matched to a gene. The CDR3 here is CASFTTGATNEKLFF. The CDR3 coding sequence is TGTGCCAGTTTTACCACAGGGGCCACTAATGAAAAACTGTTTTTT.

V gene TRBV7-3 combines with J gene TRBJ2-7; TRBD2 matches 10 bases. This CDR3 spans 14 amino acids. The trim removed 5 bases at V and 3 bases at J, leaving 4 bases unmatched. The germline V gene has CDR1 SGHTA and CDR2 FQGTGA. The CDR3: CASSASGGHYEQYF. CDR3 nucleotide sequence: TGTGCCAGCAGCGCTAGCGGGGGCCACTACGAGCAGTACTTC.

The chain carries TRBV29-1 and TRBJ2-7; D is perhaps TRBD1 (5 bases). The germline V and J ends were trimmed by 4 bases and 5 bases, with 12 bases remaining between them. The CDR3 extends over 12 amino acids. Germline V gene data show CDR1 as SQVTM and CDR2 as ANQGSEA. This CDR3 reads CSVVSGWDEQYF. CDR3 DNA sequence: TGCAGCGTTGTTTCAGGGTGGGACGAGCAGTACTTC.

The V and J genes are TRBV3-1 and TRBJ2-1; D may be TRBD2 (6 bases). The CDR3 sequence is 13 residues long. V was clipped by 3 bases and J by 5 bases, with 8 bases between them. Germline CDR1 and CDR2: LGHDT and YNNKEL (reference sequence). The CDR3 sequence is CASSQPGDNEQFF. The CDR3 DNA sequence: TGTGCCAGCAGCCAGCCGGGGGACAATGAGCAGTTCTTC.

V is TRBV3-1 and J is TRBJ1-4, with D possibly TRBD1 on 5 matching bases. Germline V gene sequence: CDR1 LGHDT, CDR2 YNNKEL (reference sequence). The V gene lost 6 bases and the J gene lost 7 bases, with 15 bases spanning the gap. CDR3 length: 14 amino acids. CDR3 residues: CASSPGTVGEKLFF. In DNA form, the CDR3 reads TGTGCCAGCAGTCCAGGGACCGTCGGTGAAAAACTGTTTTTT.

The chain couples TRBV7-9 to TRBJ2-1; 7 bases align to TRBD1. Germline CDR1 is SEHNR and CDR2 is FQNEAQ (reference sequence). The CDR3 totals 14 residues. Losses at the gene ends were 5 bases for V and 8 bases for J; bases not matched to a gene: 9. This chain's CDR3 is CASSAQGSQYEQFF. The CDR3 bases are TGTGCCAGCAGCGCACAGGGGTCCCAATATGAGCAGTTCTTC.

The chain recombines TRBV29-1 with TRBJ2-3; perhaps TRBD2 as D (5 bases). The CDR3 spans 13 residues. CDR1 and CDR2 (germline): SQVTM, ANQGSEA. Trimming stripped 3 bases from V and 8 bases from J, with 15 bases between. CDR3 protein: CSVDAEVAGTQYF. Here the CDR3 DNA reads TGCAGCGTTGATGCCGAGGTGGCGGGTACGCAGTATTTT.

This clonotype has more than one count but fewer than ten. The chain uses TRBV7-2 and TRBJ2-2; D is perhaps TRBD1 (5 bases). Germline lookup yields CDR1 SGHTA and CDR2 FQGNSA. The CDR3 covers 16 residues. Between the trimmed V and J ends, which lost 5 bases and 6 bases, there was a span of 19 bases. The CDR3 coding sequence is TGTGCCAGCAGCCCCCGGGTCTCCACAGGTCCCGGGGAGCTGTTTTTT. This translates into CASSPRVSTGPGELFF.

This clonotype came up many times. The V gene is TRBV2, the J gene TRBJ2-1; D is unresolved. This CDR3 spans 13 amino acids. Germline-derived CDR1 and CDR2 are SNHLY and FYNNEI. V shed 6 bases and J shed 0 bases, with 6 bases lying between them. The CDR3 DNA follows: TGTGCCAGCAGGGCGAGCTCCTACAATGAGCAGTTCTTC. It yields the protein CASRASSYNEQFF.

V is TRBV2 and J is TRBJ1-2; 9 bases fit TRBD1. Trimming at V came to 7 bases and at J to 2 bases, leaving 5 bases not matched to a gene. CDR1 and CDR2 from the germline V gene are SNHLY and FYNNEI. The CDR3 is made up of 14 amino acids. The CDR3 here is CASTAGTGNYGYTF. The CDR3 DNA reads TGTGCCAGCACCGCCGGGACAGGGAACTATGGCTACACCTTC.

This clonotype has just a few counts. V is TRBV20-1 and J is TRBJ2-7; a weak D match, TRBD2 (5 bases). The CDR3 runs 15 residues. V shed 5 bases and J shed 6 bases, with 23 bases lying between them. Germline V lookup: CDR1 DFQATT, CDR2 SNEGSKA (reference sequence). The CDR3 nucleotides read TGCAGTGCTCTGAACCGGGCCGCCTTTGGAGGCGAGCAGTACTTC. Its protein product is CSALNRAAFGGEQYF.

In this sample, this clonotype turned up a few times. DNA of the CDR3: TGTGCCTGGAGGAAACCACAGGGGCAACAGTTCTTC. Its protein is CAWRKPQGQQFF. The rearrangement joins TRBV30 to TRBJ2-1, with TRBD1 matching over 7 bases. The CDR3 extends over 12 amino acids. The V gene end was trimmed by 3 bases and the J gene end by 13 bases; junction bases not matched to a gene: 9. In germline, CDR1 is GTSNPN, CDR2 SVGIG (reference sequence).

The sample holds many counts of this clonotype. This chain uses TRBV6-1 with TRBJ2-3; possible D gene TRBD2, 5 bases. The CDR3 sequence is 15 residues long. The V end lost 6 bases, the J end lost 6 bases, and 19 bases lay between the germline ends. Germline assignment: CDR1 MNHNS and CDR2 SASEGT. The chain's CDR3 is CASRLPGPGSDTQYF. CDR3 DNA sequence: TGTGCCAGCAGACTCCCGGGCCCGGGGTCGGATACGCAGTATTTT.

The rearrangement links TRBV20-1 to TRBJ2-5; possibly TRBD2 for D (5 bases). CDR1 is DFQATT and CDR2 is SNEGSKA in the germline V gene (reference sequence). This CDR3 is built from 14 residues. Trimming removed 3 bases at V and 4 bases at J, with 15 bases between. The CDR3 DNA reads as TGCAGTGCTAGCAGAGGGCTATCGGGAGAGACCCAGTACTTC. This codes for CSASRGLSGETQYF.